This section outlines one T cell receptor (beta chain) sequence together with its context. Its specificity is unknown. The sample originates from a study of regulatory T cells in long-lasting Graves disease. Study findings and constraints: Persistent patients shared more public clonotypes (approximately 2,900) than new patients (nearly 1,000). Persistent disease exhibited a predilection for TRBV28, TRBJ1-2 and TRBJ2-5. Peripheral blood was the sole material, not thyroid tissue.

Indicated time point: newly diagnosed GD, antithyroid drugs for less than 3 months. The authors made the TCR library using RNA they extracted from PBMCs. CDR1 and CDR2 from the germline V gene are SGHTA and FQGNSA. The length of the CDR3 is 14 residues. The ends lost 1 base at V and 7 bases at J; junction bases unmatched: 3. Building the TCR beta libraries relied on iRepertoire HTBI primers, and CDR3 regions underwent Arm-PCR. One entry per CDR3 protein, called by TCRdb with MiXCR from the multiplex PCR reads. The table records approximately 230,000 distinct CDR3 sequences, around 20% of them present only once.

V and J are TRBV7-2 and TRBJ2-2, with 7 bases fitting TRBD1. This sequence was found in a female donor with Graves disease. The input for sequencing was peripheral blood mononuclear cells (PBMCs), taken at new diagnosis, from a patient treated with antithyroid drugs. The CDR3 DNA sequence: TGTGCCAGCAGCTTAGGGACAGGTGGCGGGGAGCTGTTTTTT. Amino acids: CASSLGTGGGELFF.